One sample yielded the 30 T cell receptor beta chains listed below, sequenced in a study of cytomegalovirus exposure and HLA in healthy donors. The study ran its PCR with 60 Vbeta and 13 Jbeta primers. The table came from immunoSEQ multiplex PCR; TCRdb's copy has only in-frame clones and leaves some out. Here the sample spans roughly 120,000 clones, 80% being singletons. The sample consisted of PBMCs. These receptors were obtained from a male donor in good health and CMV-seronegative.

The table lists this clone with a count of one. The J gene is TRBJ2-7, the V gene TRBV2, with D possibly TRBD1 on 6 matching bases. Deletions cut 2 bases from V and 5 bases from J, with 7 bases between. The CDR3 runs 12 residues. From germline, CDR1 is SNHLY and CDR2 FYNNEI. In nucleotides, the CDR3 is TGTGCCAGCAGTGAAAGGACAGACGAGCAGTACTTC. Its translation: CASSERTDEQYF. Filled out from reference TRBV2 and TRBJ2-7, the complete variable domain reads EPEVTQTPSHQVTQMGQEVILRCVPISNHLYFYWYRQILGQKVEFLVSFYNNEISEKSEIFDDQFSVERPDGSNFTLKIRSTKLEDSAMYFCASSERTDEQYFGPGTRLTVT.

The gene calls are TRBV21-1 and TRBJ1-5; the table's D call, TRBD1, was not checked against the DNA. TRBV21-1 is a documented pseudogene. The CDR3 extends over 19 amino acids. CDR3 bases: TGTGCCAGCAGCAAAGGGGGCCTGGGACCTTGGACAGGGGGCCAGCCCCAGCATTTT. This gives the protein CASSKGGLGPWTGGQPQHF.

V gene TRBV7-9 combines with J gene TRBJ1-2; D is possibly TRBD1 (5 bases). Germline V CDR1 and CDR2: SEHNR, FQNEAQ (reference sequence). The V end was cut by 2 bases, the J end by 2 bases, with 12 bases between. CDR3 size: 15 residues. CDR3 sequence (DNA): TGTGCCAGCAGCTTAAGCGGGACCGCCAACTATGGCTACACCTTC. This sequence encodes CASSLSGTANYGYTF.

This rearrangement joins TRBV4-3 to TRBJ1-1; D remains unclear. Per the germline V gene, CDR1 is LGHNA and CDR2 is YSLEER. The CDR3 extends over 14 amino acids. The germline V and J ends were trimmed by 1 base and 11 bases, with 17 bases remaining between them. The CDR3 bases are TGCGCCAGCAGCCAAGGGGGAGATGGTCAGTTGGCTTTCTTT. It is translated as CASSQGGDGQLAFF.

The V gene is TRBV19, the J gene TRBJ2-7; 8 nucleotides agree with TRBD1. There are 15 residues in the CDR3. Germline V gives CDR1 LNHDA, CDR2 SQIVND (reference sequence). V trimming: 1 base; J trimming: 4 bases; junction bases outside the gene matches: 6. For the CDR3, the DNA is TGTGCCAGTAGTATAGTTGCAGGGGGCGGTTACGAGCAGTACTTC. Amino acids: CASSIVAGGGYEQYF.

The CDR3 DNA follows: TGTGCCAGCAGTTACAATAGGGGGACAGCCAAAAACATTCAGTACTTC. This encodes CASSYNRGTAKNIQYF. The chain couples TRBV6-6 to TRBJ2-4; maybe TRBD1 (6 bases). V was shortened by 2 bases and J by 0 bases, with 11 bases between the two germline ends. The CDR3 has 16 residues. Germline lookup yields CDR1 MNHNY and CDR2 SVGAGI (reference sequence).

The rearrangement links TRBV30 to TRBJ1-1; D may be TRBD1 (5 bases). Germline lookup yields CDR1 GTSNPN and CDR2 SVGIG (reference sequence). V was clipped by 3 bases and J by 1 base, with 15 bases between them. The CDR3 runs to 15 residues. The CDR3 reads CAWSVPLTGNTEAFF. The CDR3 nucleotides are TGTGCCTGGAGCGTCCCCTTAACAGGGAACACTGAAGCTTTCTTT.

This clone showed up just a few times. A read error may account for a junction end that differs from germline. The V and J genes are TRBV7-9 and TRBJ2-2; possibly TRBD2 for D (5 bases). CDR3 length: 15 amino acids. In germline, CDR1 is SEHNR, CDR2 FQNEAQ (reference sequence). The CDR3 is CSSSLAGLATGELFF. The CDR3 bases are TGTTCCAGCAGCTTAGCAGGACTGGCCACCGGGGAGCTGTTTTTT.

This clone has a handful of counts. As DNA, the CDR3 is TGTGCCAGCAGTGAAGCGGCCTTCTACAATGAGCAGTTCTTC. As protein: CASSEAAFYNEQFF. The genes are TRBV2 and TRBJ2-1; D is unresolved. Germline lookup yields CDR1 SNHLY and CDR2 FYNNEI. This CDR3 is 14 amino acids long. Trimming pared 0 bases from V and 3 bases from J, leaving 6 bases between.

This chain uses TRBV7-6 with TRBJ1-1; possible D gene TRBD1, 5 bases. Germline loops: CDR1 SGHVS, CDR2 FNYEAQ. Trimming took 2 bases from V and 0 from J, leaving 16 bases between them. The CDR3 runs to 17 residues. In nucleotides, the CDR3 is TGTGCCAGCAGCTTACCGCGACTCCAGGGCATGAACACTGAAGCTTTCTTT. Amino acid sequence: CASSLPRLQGMNTEAFF.

The table lists this clone with a few counts. This chain uses TRBV11-2 with TRBJ2-2; 9 nucleotides line up with TRBD2. The CDR3 runs 16 residues. With 5 bases clipped from V and 5 bases from J, the junction kept 9 bases outside the gene matches. Germline V gene lookup returns CDR1 SGHAT and CDR2 FQNNGV. The CDR3 nucleotides read TGTGCCAGCAGCCGCGTGGGACTAGCAATAACCGGGGAGCTGTTTTTT. It yields the protein CASSRVGLAITGELFF.

CDR3 DNA sequence: TGTGCCAGCAGCCCCGACAGGCGTCCGTACGAGCAGTACTTC. Translated, it gives CASSPDRRPYEQYF. The chain combines TRBV7-6 with TRBJ2-7, with TRBD1 as a possible D gene (6 bases). Germline V lookup: CDR1 SGHVS, CDR2 FNYEAQ. V lost 5 bases and J 4 bases, leaving 15 bases between the germline ends. The CDR3 is made up of 14 amino acids.

This clone was recorded a few times. The chain links TRBV10-2 to TRBJ1-1; D is uncertain. Germline V gene lookup returns CDR1 WSHSY and CDR2 SAAADI. V lost 2 bases, J lost 2 bases, and 12 bases lay in between. The CDR3 has 15 amino acids. DNA of the CDR3: TGCGCCAGCAGTGAGAAAAGTGGCCTTAACACTGAAGCTTTCTTT. It is translated as CASSEKSGLNTEAFF.

As to this clone: Additional DNA sequences in this sample encode the identical CDR3. This chain joins TRBV5-1 and TRBJ2-3, with TRBD2 identical over 9 bases. The CDR3 extends over 15 amino acids. Trimming removed 1 base from V and 3 bases from J; junction bases left unmatched: 3. The germline CDR1 and CDR2 sequences are SGHRS and YFSETQ. This chain's CDR3 is CASSLRGLATDTQYF. CDR3 DNA sequence: TGCGCCAGCAGCTTGAGAGGACTAGCGACAGATACGCAGTATTTT. Based on the CDR3 plus reference TRBV5-1 and TRBJ2-3, the full variable domain is KAGVTQTPRYLIKTRGQQVTLSCSPISGHRSVSWYQQTPGQGLQFLFEYFSETQRNKGNFPGRFSGRQFSNSRSEMNVSTLELGDSALYLCASSLRGLATDTQYFGPGTRLTVL.

The J gene is TRBJ2-6, the V gene TRBV15; 7 bases align to TRBD1. Germline values: CDR1 LNHNV, CDR2 YYDKDF (reference sequence). V shed 4 bases, J shed 2 bases, and the junction held 8 bases outside the gene matches. The CDR3 is 17 residues long. CDR3 in DNA: TGTGCCACCAGCACCAATACCGGGACAGCTGGGGCCAACGTCCTGACTTTC. It yields the protein CATSTNTGTAGANVLTF.

The chain links TRBV9 to TRBJ2-3; 10 bases map to TRBD2. The CDR3 has 16 residues. With 3 bases clipped from V and 4 bases from J, the junction kept 8 bases outside the gene matches. The V gene's germline CDR1 is SGDLS and CDR2 YYNGEE. The CDR3, as DNA: TGTGCCAGCAGCGCGAAGGCTAGCGGGGGCCCAGATACGCAGTATTTT. Translating it yields CASSAKASGGPDTQYF.

The rearrangement joins TRBV6-1 to TRBJ2-7; D gene uncertain. Trimming pared 3 bases from V and 3 bases from J, leaving 21 bases between. Germline lookup yields CDR1 MNHNS and CDR2 SASEGT. The CDR3 has 17 amino acids. The CDR3 here is CASSDVPPRLSLYEQYF. The CDR3 region has the DNA TGTGCCAGCAGTGATGTACCCCCCAGGCTATCTCTCTACGAGCAGTACTTC.

This chain connects TRBV6-1 to TRBJ1-2; D is uncertain. CDR3 size: 14 residues. V lost 1 base and J lost 4, with 10 bases in between. CDR1 is MNHNS, CDR2 SASEGT, per germline. The CDR3 loop reads CASSEEWAAYGYTF. Here the CDR3 DNA reads TGTGCCAGCAGTGAAGAATGGGCAGCCTATGGCTACACCTTC.

This clone has more than one count but fewer than ten. The chain combines TRBV7-2 with TRBJ1-1, with 7 bases identical to TRBD1. The CDR3 runs 14 residues. The J segment lost 6 bases and the V segment lost 1 base, leaving 5 bases of the junction unmatched. CDR1 and CDR2 from the germline V gene are SGHTA and FQGNSA. The DNA for the CDR3 is TGTGCCAGCAGCTTAGATGGGGACAGAGCTGAAGCTTTCTTT. It specifies CASSLDGDRAEAFF.

Only a few counts were recorded for this clone. The V and J genes are TRBV5-1 and TRBJ2-7, with 9 bases fitting TRBD1. The CDR3 length is 15 residues. V lost 2 bases to trimming and J lost 3 bases; unmatched junction nucleotides: 6. CDR1 and CDR2 from the germline V gene are SGHRS and YFSETQ. DNA of the CDR3: TGCGCCAGCAGCTTCAGGACAGGGGAGGTCTACGAGCAGTACTTC. Translating it yields CASSFRTGEVYEQYF. Variable domain in full (rest from reference TRBV5-1 and TRBJ2-7): KAGVTQTPRYLIKTRGQQVTLSCSPISGHRSVSWYQQTPGQGLQFLFEYFSETQRNKGNFPGRFSGRQFSNSRSEMNVSTLELGDSALYLCASSFRTGEVYEQYFGPGTRLTVT.

This rearrangement joins TRBV6-5 to TRBJ1-1; 7 bases match TRBD1. Germline V gene sequence: CDR1 MNHEY, CDR2 SVGAGI. V was clipped by 7 bases and J by 1 base; unmatched bases: 9. The CDR3 sequence is 15 residues long. The CDR3 DNA is TGTGCCAGCACCTCTCCCAAGGGGGCGAACACTGAAGCTTTCTTT. It codes for CASTSPKGANTEAFF.

CDR3 DNA sequence: TGTGCCAGCAGTCCCGGGGGCGGGGGGGCTTCGTACAATGAGCAGTTCTTC. This gives the protein CASSPGGGGASYNEQFF. V usage is TRBV2 and J usage is TRBJ2-1; 9 bases align to TRBD2. J gave up 4 bases and V 5 bases, and 12 bases lay outside the gene matches. The CDR3 runs 17 residues. Germline-derived CDR1 and CDR2 are SNHLY and FYNNEI.

This clone is a singleton in its sample. The chain joins TRBV5-1 to TRBJ2-2; 7 bases line up with TRBD1. CDR1 SGHRS and CDR2 YFSETQ come from the germline V gene. The V and J ends lost 2 bases and 2 bases, in that order; junction bases with no gene match: 9. CDR3 size: 17 residues. In nucleotides, the CDR3 is TGCGCCAGCAGCTTCTACAGGGGCGGGCGCAACACCGGGGAGCTGTTTTTT. This gives the protein CASSFYRGGRNTGELFF.

The CDR3 loop reads CASRATGEDYGYTF. CDR3 nucleotides: TGTGCCAGCAGGGCGACAGGGGAGGACTATGGCTACACCTTC. This sequence joins TRBV28 and TRBJ1-2, with TRBD1 matching 8 bases. V trimming: 6 bases; J trimming: 3 bases; junction bases outside the gene matches: 6. Per germline, CDR1 MDHEN and CDR2 SYDVKM. The CDR3 extends over 14 amino acids.

This clone was recorded a few times. The V gene is TRBV19, the J gene TRBJ1-2; 7 nucleotides agree with TRBD1. The CDR3 sequence is 18 residues long. From germline, CDR1 is LNHDA and CDR2 SQIVND (reference sequence). V shed 5 bases, J shed 1 base, and the junction held 16 bases outside the gene matches. The CDR3 sequence: CASSPKTGAQYLNYGYTF. The CDR3 DNA is TGTGCCAGTAGTCCGAAAACAGGGGCCCAGTACCTTAACTATGGCTACACCTTC.

As concerns this clone: Its ends do not fully match the called genes, so a read error is possible. The chain recombines TRBV7-9 with TRBJ2-4; TRBD1 matches at 10 bases. Germline assignment: CDR1 SEHNR and CDR2 FQNEAQ (reference sequence). This CDR3 has 16 amino acids. The CDR3 region is CASSPRTGGQKNSQYF. CDR3 DNA: TGTGCCAGCAGCCCACGGACAGGGGGACAAAAAAACAGTCAGTACTTC.

This clone appeared a few times. The chain links TRBV6-4 to TRBJ2-3; TRBD2 matches at 12 bases. CDR3 length: 15 residues. Germline loops: CDR1 MRHNA, CDR2 SNTAGT. Trimming at V came to 2 bases and at J to 5 bases, leaving 2 bases not matched to a gene. CDR3 DNA sequence: TGTGCCAGCAGTGACCTAGCGGGGGGGAAAGATACGCAGTATTTT. As protein: CASSDLAGGKDTQYF.

This chain joins TRBV6-6 and TRBJ1-4; 7 bases align to TRBD1. Trimming at V came to 6 bases and at J to 14 bases, leaving 9 bases not matched to a gene. The CDR3 runs to 12 residues. The germline gives CDR1 MNHNY, CDR2 SVGAGI (reference sequence). The CDR3 sequence: CASSPTGASLFF. CDR3 DNA: TGTGCCAGCAGCCCAACAGGGGCCTCGCTGTTTTTT.

The V call is TRBV11-1, the J call TRBJ2-7; 11 bases match TRBD2. The CDR3 consists of 16 residues. The germline V gene has CDR1 SGHAT and CDR2 FQDESV (reference sequence). V lost 0 bases and J lost 3; bases outside the gene matches: 4. CDR3: CASSLAGTSGSYEQYF. DNA of the CDR3: TGTGCCAGCAGCTTAGCCGGGACTAGCGGAAGCTACGAGCAGTACTTC.

Remarks on this clone: One end of the junction is discordant with germline, which a read error may explain. The chain recombines TRBV29-1 with TRBJ2-4; D is perhaps TRBD2 (6 bases). The CDR3 loop spans 12 amino acids. Germline V gives CDR1 SQVTM, CDR2 ANQGSEA. CDR3: CSVGGAKNSQYF. In nucleotides, the CDR3 is TGCAGCGTTGGCGGGGCCAAAAACAGTCAGTACTTC.